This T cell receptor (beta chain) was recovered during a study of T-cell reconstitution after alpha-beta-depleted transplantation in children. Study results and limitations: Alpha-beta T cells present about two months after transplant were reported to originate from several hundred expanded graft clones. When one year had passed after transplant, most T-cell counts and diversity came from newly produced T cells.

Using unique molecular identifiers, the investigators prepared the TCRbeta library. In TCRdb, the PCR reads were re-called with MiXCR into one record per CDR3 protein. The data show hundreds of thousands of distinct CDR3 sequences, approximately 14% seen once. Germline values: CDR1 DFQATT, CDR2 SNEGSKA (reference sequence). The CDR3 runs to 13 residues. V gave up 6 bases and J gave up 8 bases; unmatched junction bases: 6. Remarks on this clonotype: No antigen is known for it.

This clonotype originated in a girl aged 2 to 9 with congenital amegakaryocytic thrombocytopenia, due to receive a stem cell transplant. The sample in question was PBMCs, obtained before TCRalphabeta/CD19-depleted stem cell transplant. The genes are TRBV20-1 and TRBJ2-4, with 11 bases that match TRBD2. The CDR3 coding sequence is TGCAGTGCCAATAGCGGGAGGGCCGACATTCAGTACTTC. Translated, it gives CSANSGRADIQYF.